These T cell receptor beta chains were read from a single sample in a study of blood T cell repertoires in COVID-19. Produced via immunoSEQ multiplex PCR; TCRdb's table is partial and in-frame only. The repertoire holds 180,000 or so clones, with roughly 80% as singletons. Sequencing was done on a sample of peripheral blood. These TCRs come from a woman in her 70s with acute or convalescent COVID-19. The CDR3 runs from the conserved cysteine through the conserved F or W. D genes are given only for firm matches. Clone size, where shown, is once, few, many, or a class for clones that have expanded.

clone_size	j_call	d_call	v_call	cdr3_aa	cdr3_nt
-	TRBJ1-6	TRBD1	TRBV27	CASRQDWTGNVNSPLHF	TGTGCCAGCAGACAAGACTGGACAGGGAATGTCAATTCACCCCTCCACTTT
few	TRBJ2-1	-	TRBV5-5	CASSTAGYNEQFF	TGTGCCAGCAGCACAGCAGGGTACAATGAGCAGTTCTTC
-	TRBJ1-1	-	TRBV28	CASESWTDKNTEAFF	TGTGCCAGCGAGAGTTGGACAGACAAGAACACTGAAGCTTTCTTT
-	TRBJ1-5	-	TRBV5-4	CASSLDGRAQHF	TGTGCCAGCAGCTTGGACGGGAGGGCCCAGCATTTT
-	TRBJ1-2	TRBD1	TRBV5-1	CASSPLGQGLIGYTF	TGCGCCAGCAGCCCGTTGGGACAGGGGTTGATTGGCTACACCTTC
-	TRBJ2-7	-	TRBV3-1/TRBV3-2	CASSQAGSSSYEQYF	TGTGCCAGCAGCCAAGCGGGGTCTTCCTCCTACGAGCAGTACTTC
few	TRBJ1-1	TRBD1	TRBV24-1	CATSGTGETEAFF	TGTGCCACCAGTGGGACAGGGGAAACTGAAGCTTTCTTT
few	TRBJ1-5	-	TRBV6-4	CASSAQGGGGQPQHF	TGTGCCAGCAGTGCCCAGGGAGGCGGGGGTCAGCCCCAGCATTTT
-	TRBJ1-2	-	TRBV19	CASSPSSTGRYGYTF	TGTGCCAGTAGTCCTTCCTCGACAGGCCGCTATGGCTACACCTTC
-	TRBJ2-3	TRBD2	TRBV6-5	CASSWTSGVTDTQYF	TGTGCCAGCAGTTGGACTAGCGGGGTCACAGATACGCAGTATTTT
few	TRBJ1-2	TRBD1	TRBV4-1	CASSHGTGDGYTF	TGCGCCAGCAGCCACGGGACAGGGGATGGCTACACCTTC
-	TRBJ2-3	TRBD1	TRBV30	CAWSLSGTATDTQYF	TGTGCCTGGAGTCTCTCCGGGACAGCCACAGATACGCAGTATTTT
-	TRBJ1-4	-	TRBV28	CASMEANEKLFF	TGTGCCAGCATGGAGGCGAATGAAAAACTGTTTTTT
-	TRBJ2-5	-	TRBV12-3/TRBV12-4	CASRFGGEETQYF	TGTGCCAGCAGATTCGGCGGGGAAGAGACCCAGTACTTC
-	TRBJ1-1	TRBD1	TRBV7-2	CASSFGQGSEAFF	TGTGCCAGCAGCTTTGGACAGGGGAGTGAAGCTTTCTTT
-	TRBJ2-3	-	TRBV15	CATSRGLAPDTQYF	TGTGCCACCAGCAGGGGGCTAGCGCCAGATACGCAGTATTTT
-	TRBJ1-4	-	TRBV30	CAWRRRALNEKLFF	TGTGCCTGGAGAAGGCGGGCCCTTAATGAAAAACTGTTTTTT
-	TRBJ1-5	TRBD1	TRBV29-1	CSVGQGSNQPQHF	TGCAGCGTAGGACAGGGAAGCAATCAGCCCCAGCATTTT
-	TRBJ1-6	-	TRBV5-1	CASRRNGAVLNNSPLHF	TGCGCCAGCAGACGCAATGGGGCGGTACTCAATAATTCACCCCTCCACTTT
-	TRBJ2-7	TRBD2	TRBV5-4	CASGRASGPYEQYF	TGTGCCAGCGGGAGGGCTAGCGGGCCCTACGAGCAGTACTTC
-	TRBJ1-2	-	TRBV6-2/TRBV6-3	CASSYSTQGSGIYTF	TGTGCCAGCAGTTACTCGACTCAGGGTTCCGGCATCTACACCTTC
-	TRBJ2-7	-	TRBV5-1	CASSDSYEQYF	TGCGCCAGCTCCGACAGCTACGAGCAGTACTTC
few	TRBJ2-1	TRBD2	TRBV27	CASSLSGTSGRAYNEQFF	TGTGCCAGCAGTTTATCAGGGACTAGCGGGAGGGCCTACAATGAGCAGTTCTTC
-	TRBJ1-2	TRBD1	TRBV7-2	CASSLVPTGDRDYGYTF	TGTGCCAGCAGCTTAGTCCCGACCGGGGACAGGGACTATGGCTACACCTTC
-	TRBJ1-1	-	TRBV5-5	CASSFLSGQMNTEAFF	TGTGCCAGCAGCTTTTTGTCTGGACAGATGAACACTGAAGCTTTCTTT
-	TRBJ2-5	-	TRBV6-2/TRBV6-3	CASSTHKGETQYF	TGTGCCAGCAGCACCCACAAGGGGGAGACCCAGTACTTC
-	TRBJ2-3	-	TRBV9	CASSPSLLSTDTQYF	TGTGCCAGCAGCCCTTCCCTTCTAAGCACAGATACGCAGTATTTT
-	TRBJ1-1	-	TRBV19	CASSVRQRGTEAFF	TGTGCCAGTAGTGTAAGACAGCGGGGCACTGAAGCTTTCTTT
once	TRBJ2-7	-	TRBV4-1	CASSQEEGFSSYEQYF	TGCGCCAGCAGCCAAGAAGAGGGTTTTAGCTCCTACGAGCAGTACTTC
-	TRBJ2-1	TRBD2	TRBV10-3	CATSGTSGDGSYNEQFF	TGTGCCACCTCGGGGACTAGCGGGGACGGGTCCTACAATGAGCAGTTCTTC
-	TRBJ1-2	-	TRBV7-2	CASSFRQPNYGYTF	TGTGCCAGCAGCTTTCGACAGCCTAACTATGGCTACACCTTC
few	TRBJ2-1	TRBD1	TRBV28	CASSLYGQGAGNEQFF	TGTGCCAGCAGTTTATACGGACAGGGGGCAGGCAATGAGCAGTTCTTC
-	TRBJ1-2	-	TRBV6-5	CASSYSVGRDGVYTF	TGTGCCAGCAGTTACTCGGTCGGGCGGGACGGTGTCTACACCTTC
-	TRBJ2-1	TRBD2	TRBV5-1	CASSLDGLAGVGNEQFF	TGCGCCAGCAGCTTGGATGGACTAGCGGGAGTAGGCAATGAGCAGTTCTTC
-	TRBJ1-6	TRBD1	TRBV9	CASSVTGTGSSPLHF	TGTGCCAGCAGCGTAACCGGGACAGGGTCCTCACCCCTCCACTTT
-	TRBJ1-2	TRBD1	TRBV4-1	CASSQDLDRGLGGYTF	TGCGCCAGCAGCCAAGATCTGGACAGGGGGCTGGGCGGCTACACCTTC
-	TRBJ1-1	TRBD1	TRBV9	CASNPSGQANTEAFF	TGTGCCAGCAACCCTTCGGGACAGGCGAACACTGAAGCTTTCTTT
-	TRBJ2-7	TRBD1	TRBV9	CASSVGQGPSYEQYF	TGTGCCAGCAGCGTAGGACAGGGTCCTTCCTACGAGCAGTACTTC
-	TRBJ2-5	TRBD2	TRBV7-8	CASSLVGGGAGETQYF	TGTGCCAGCAGCTTAGTAGGCGGGGGGGCCGGCGAGACCCAGTACTTC
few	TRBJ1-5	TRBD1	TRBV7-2	CASSLVGTGGSNQPQHF	TGTGCCAGCAGCTTAGTGGGGACAGGGGGTAGCAATCAGCCCCAGCATTTT
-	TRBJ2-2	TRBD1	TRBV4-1	CASSFQTGENTGELFF	TGCGCCAGCAGCTTTCAGACAGGGGAAAACACCGGGGAGCTGTTTTTT
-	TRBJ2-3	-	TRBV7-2	CASSLRGFDSTDTQYF	TGTGCCAGCAGCTTAAGGGGGTTCGACAGCACAGATACGCAGTATTTT
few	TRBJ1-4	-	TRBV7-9	CASSLSGRASEKLFF	TGTGCCAGCAGCTTATCCGGCAGGGCGTCTGAAAAACTGTTTTTT
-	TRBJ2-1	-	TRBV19	CASSERNPGQSSYNEQFF	TGTGCCAGTAGTGAACGCAATCCTGGACAGAGCTCCTACAATGAGCAGTTCTTC
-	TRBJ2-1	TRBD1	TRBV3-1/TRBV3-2	CASTRDRGYNEQFF	TGTGCCAGCACCCGGGACAGGGGCTACAATGAGCAGTTCTTC